This is a list of T cell receptor beta chains from one sample in a study of shared clonotypes between healthy human individuals. TCRdb's copy holds only in-frame clones and misses some; the assay was immunoSEQ multiplex PCR. The repertoire holds more than 850,000 clones, with around 78% as singletons. The sample consisted of memory CD4+ T cells from PBMCs. The receptors derive from a man younger than 30 in good health. Some clones in this sample may be carry-over from other donors' samples. Each CDR3 is given without its conserved first and last residue. The order of the fields is V gene, CDR3 protein.

TRBV10-2	ASSERDRGNQPQH
TRBV5-4	ASSLDSQETQY
TRBV21-1	ASSKHPEAF
TRBV11-2	ASSRDSRSYNEQF
TRBV30	AWSPNQVSGYT
TRBV18	ASSPPRGQGGILGEQF
TRBV27	ASNFSGGPTEAF
TRBV7-2	ASSIQGKELF
TRBV7-2	ASSLGALNQPQH
TRBV2	ASSEPRDLGTDTQY
TRBV19	ASSSSGRADTQY
TRBV10-3	AISELVANGYT
TRBV18	ASSLPSTGDVRAF
TRBV7-9	ASSFGGGSYEQY
TRBV28	ASSSWTGLDEQY
TRBV4-1	ASSQDGGTGYSGNTIY
TRBV4-1	ASTRGVQHSSPLH
TRBV5-1	ASSLIPGRSAGANVLT
TRBV5-8	ASSLSRGHTDTQY
TRBV2	ASNLGTSNSPLH
TRBV7-9	ASSPGLEGPPYEQY
TRBV7-8	ASSLDWSQETQY
TRBV19	ASTDRGLHNEQF
TRBV5-1	ASSLEDRVYEQY
TRBV4-2	ASSLPGQGAYTQY
TRBV30	AWNSLAEETQY
TRBV28	ASSFNLGQGRTEAF
TRBV7-9	ASSLPDREDTEAF
TRBV6-1	ASSGGRSSGNTIY
TRBV7-3	ASSSRDAPGGYT
TRBV19	ASQGNTGELF
TRBV11-3	ASSLSGGGNNEQF
TRBV6-1	ASSVVLTGNQPQH
TRBV19	ASSMGRVRTGANVLT
TRBV10-3	AISDPRTSGSYNEQF
TRBV4-1	ASSQEPPSGSTVIQY
TRBV7-6	ASSPRGGEFTDTQY
TRBV29-1	SVETTGRGEKLF
TRBV5-1	ASSFARGTHEQY
TRBV5-1	ASSLGYITDTQY
TRBV7-2	ASSPPSTYEQY
TRBV5-1	ASQFGGARTEAF
TRBV11-3	ASNRTSGRGDRWF
TRBV4-1	ASSPRDTNQPQH
TRBV13	ASSPRTVGGGEQY
TRBV5-6	ASSGVSRGDEQY